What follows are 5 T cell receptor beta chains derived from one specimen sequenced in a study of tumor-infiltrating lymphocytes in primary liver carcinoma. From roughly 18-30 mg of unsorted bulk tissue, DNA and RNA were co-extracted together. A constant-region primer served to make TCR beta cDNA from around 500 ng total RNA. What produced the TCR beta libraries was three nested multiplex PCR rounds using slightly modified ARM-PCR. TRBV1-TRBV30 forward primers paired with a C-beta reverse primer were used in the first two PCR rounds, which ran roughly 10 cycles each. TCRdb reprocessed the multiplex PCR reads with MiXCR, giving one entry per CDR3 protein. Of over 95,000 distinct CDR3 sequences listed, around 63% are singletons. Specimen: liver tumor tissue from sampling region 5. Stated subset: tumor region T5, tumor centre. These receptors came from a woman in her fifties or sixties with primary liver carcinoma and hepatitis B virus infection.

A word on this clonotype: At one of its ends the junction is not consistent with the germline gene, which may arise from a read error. The CDR3 nucleotides are TGTGCCAGCAGCATGACAGGAAGCACTGAAGCTCTCTTT. This encodes CASSMTGSTEALF. The V and J genes are TRBV6-6 and TRBJ1-1; weak D call: TRBD1 (6 bases). The CDR3 spans 13 residues. In germline, CDR1 is MNHNY, CDR2 SVGAGI (reference sequence).

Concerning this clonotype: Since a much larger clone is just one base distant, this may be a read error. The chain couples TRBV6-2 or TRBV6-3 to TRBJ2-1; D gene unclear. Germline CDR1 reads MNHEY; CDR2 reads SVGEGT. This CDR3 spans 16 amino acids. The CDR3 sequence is CASAVGSTRRYNEQLF. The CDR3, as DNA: TGTGCCAGCGCCGTAGGCAGCACCCGACGATACAATGAGCAGCTCTTC.

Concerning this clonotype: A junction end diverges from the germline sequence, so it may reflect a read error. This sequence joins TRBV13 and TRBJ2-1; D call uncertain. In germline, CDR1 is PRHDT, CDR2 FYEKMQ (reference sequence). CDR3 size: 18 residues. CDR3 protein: CASSSTPPLRSSYNEQSF. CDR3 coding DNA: TGTGCCAGCAGCTCCACCCCTCCCCTTAGGAGCTCCTACAATGAGCAGTCCTTC.

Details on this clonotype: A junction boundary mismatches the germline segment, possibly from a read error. The chain's CDR3 is CTSGLRWGNTQYF. As DNA, the CDR3 is TGTACCAGCGGCCTGCGATGGGGGAATACGCAGTATTTT. This chain uses TRBV11-2 with TRBJ2-3; TRBD1 or TRBD2 may be the D gene (5 bases each). Germline values: CDR1 SGHAT, CDR2 FQNNGV. The CDR3 has 13 amino acids.

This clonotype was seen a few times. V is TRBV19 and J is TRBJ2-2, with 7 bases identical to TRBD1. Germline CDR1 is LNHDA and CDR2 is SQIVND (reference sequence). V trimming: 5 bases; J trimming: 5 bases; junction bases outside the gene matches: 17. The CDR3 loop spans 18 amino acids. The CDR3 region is CASSPGDRRGDRTGELFF. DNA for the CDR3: TGTGCCAGTAGTCCTGGGGACAGACGAGGGGATAGGACCGGGGAGCTGTTTTTT.